This entry describes one T cell receptor beta chain. Its antigen is not known. The CDR3 spans 15 residues. The J segment lost 4 bases and the V segment lost 5 bases, leaving 8 bases of the junction unmatched. The germline gives CDR1 SGHTA, CDR2 FQGNSA. The use of genomic DNA as template underpinned the TCR beta VDJ and CDR3 profiling. TCRdb passed the reads through MiXCR, listing each CDR3 protein once. The table includes a few hundred thousand distinct CDR3 sequences, around 68% detected once. The data are from a study of CD8+CD57+ T cells in acquired aplastic anemia. At the level of the study: DNA from sorted CD4+ and CD8+ cells averaged roughly 3.2 ug. Notes on the study in general: Comparison of patients with controls identified around 31 shared CD8+ CDR3 sequences.

V is TRBV7-2 and J is TRBJ2-1; 7 bases are a match to TRBD1. This clonotype was sampled from a human donor in good health, serving as a control. Sequences were obtained from sorted CD4+, CD8+, or CD8+CD57+ T cells (not recorded which) from PBMCs. The chain's CDR3 is CASSARTGGYNEQFF. In DNA form, the CDR3 reads TGTGCCAGCAGCGCCCGGACAGGTGGTTACAATGAGCAGTTCTTC. The whole variable domain, remainder taken from reference TRBV7-2 and TRBJ2-1, is GAGVSQSPSNKVTEKGKDVELRCDPISGHTALYWYRQSLGQGLEFLIYFQGNSAPDKSGLPSDRFSAERTGGSVSTLTIQRTQQEDSAVYLCASSARTGGYNEQFFGPGTRLTVL.